This is a list of T cell receptor beta chains from one sample in a study of OX40 agonist ivuxolimab in advanced cancers. Data came from immunoSEQ multiplex PCR; TCRdb stores just in-frame clones and leaves some out. The sample has some 64,000 clones, 80% to 90% seen once. The sample in question was CD4+ or CD8+ T cells sorted from blood, obtained in a trial of the OX40 agonist ivuxolimab. These receptor sequences come from an adult with an advanced solid tumor such as melanoma, head and neck, liver or kidney cancer. The CDR3 runs from the conserved cysteine through the conserved F or W. Fields, in order: V gene, clone size, J gene, CDR3 protein. Size values are once, few and many counts, or a class for expanded clones, and some rows have none.

V: TRBV5-1; size: .; J: TRBJ1-1; CDR3: CASRVTAGGNTEAFF
V: TRBV6-5; size: once; J: TRBJ2-3; CDR3: CASSYSSSSGVNTQYF
V: TRBV5-4; size: .; J: TRBJ2-7; CDR3: CASSLQGRYEQYF
V: TRBV28; size: .; J: TRBJ2-2; CDR3: CASRYIMANTGELFF
V: TRBV5-1; size: .; J: TRBJ2-5; CDR3: CASSPYGIGPEETQYF
V: TRBV27; size: few; J: TRBJ2-7; CDR3: CASSSGTGGTYEQYF
V: TRBV5-1; size: once; J: TRBJ1-2; CDR3: CASSVDGNYGYTF
V: TRBV7-9; size: .; J: TRBJ2-1; CDR3: CASTPGTANRNEQFF
V: TRBV2; size: .; J: TRBJ2-3; CDR3: CATLARLSTDTQYF
V: TRBV7-3; size: .; J: TRBJ2-7; CDR3: CASSPVGLAGVEQYF
V: TRBV27; size: .; J: TRBJ1-3; CDR3: CASSFRGLGGNTIYF
V: TRBV6-1; size: once; J: TRBJ2-5; CDR3: CASSEALDTAGREETQYF
V: TRBV7-2; size: .; J: TRBJ1-2; CDR3: CASSLVLDSNYGYTF
V: TRBV18; size: .; J: TRBJ2-1; CDR3: CASSPRDGTYNEQFF
V: TRBV5-4; size: .; J: TRBJ2-2; CDR3: CASSSEVTTGELFF
V: TRBV27; size: .; J: TRBJ2-3; CDR3: CASSFLRRTGSGPDTQYF
V: TRBV28; size: .; J: TRBJ2-7; CDR3: CASSLTTLDVAAGVAYEQYF
V: TRBV19; size: once; J: TRBJ1-1; CDR3: CASSPGRIDTEAFF
V: TRBV29-1; size: .; J: TRBJ2-3; CDR3: CSSRQGVSDTQYF
V: TRBV4-1; size: once; J: TRBJ2-1; CDR3: CASSQGTSGRNEQFF
V: TRBV27; size: once; J: TRBJ2-7; CDR3: CASTPTGIGEQYF
V: TRBV5-1; size: few; J: TRBJ2-3; CDR3: CASSFRGENTDTQYF
V: TRBV4-2; size: .; J: TRBJ1-2; CDR3: CASSQVGTGTGGYTF
V: TRBV5-6; size: .; J: TRBJ1-4; CDR3: CASSLRQGTNEKLFF
V: TRBV29-1; size: .; J: TRBJ1-1; CDR3: CSVLDSNTEAFF
V: TRBV11-3; size: .; J: TRBJ2-7; CDR3: CASSPGTSGNYEQYF
V: TRBV6-6; size: .; J: TRBJ1-1; CDR3: CASSYSRTVDTEAFF
V: TRBV21-1; size: .; J: TRBJ1-2; CDR3: CASSKLRPRDRVVYGYTF
V: TRBV2; size: .; J: TRBJ2-7; CDR3: CAGYGQGLKEQYF
V: TRBV6-7; size: .; J: TRBJ1-3; CDR3: CASSYKRTAISGNTIYF
V: TRBV6-5; size: .; J: TRBJ1-6; CDR3: CASSRDSYNSPLHF
V: TRBV6-5; size: .; J: TRBJ2-3; CDR3: CASSFLAGGGDTQYF
V: TRBV12-5; size: .; J: TRBJ1-1; CDR3: CASGNGQAWGTEAFF
V: TRBV28; size: .; J: TRBJ2-2; CDR3: CASSPSPDLTGELFF
V: TRBV30; size: .; J: TRBJ2-7; CDR3: CAWSAYTGWDEQYF
V: TRBV29-1; size: .; J: TRBJ1-5; CDR3: CSVGEDGNQPQHF
V: TRBV2; size: .; J: TRBJ1-5; CDR3: CASSAQRSNQPQHF
V: TRBV29-1; size: .; J: TRBJ2-3; CDR3: CSVAGTDTQYF
V: TRBV4-3; size: .; J: TRBJ2-2; CDR3: CASSQELVGELFF
V: TRBV5-1; size: .; J: TRBJ2-1; CDR3: CASSLAPGTGGEQFF
V: TRBV7-3; size: once; J: TRBJ2-3; CDR3: CASSLFPGNTDTQYF
V: TRBV30; size: .; J: TRBJ2-1; CDR3: CAWRTGGNEQFF
V: TRBV19; size: .; J: TRBJ1-2; CDR3: CASSTGGQGYGYTF
V: TRBV5-4; size: once; J: TRBJ2-3; CDR3: CATLSGSQADTQYF
V: TRBV6-5; size: .; J: TRBJ2-7; CDR3: CAIRGQGYEQYF
V: TRBV28; size: .; J: TRBJ1-1; CDR3: CASSLTEAFF
V: TRBV6-1; size: .; J: TRBJ2-5; CDR3: CASNSFYQETQYF
V: TRBV6-5; size: .; J: TRBJ1-1; CDR3: CASSYSVGRGTEAFF
V: TRBV5-6; size: .; J: TRBJ2-1; CDR3: CASSPDSGNEQFF
V: TRBV19; size: few; J: TRBJ2-2; CDR3: CASSIGRVGGGELFF